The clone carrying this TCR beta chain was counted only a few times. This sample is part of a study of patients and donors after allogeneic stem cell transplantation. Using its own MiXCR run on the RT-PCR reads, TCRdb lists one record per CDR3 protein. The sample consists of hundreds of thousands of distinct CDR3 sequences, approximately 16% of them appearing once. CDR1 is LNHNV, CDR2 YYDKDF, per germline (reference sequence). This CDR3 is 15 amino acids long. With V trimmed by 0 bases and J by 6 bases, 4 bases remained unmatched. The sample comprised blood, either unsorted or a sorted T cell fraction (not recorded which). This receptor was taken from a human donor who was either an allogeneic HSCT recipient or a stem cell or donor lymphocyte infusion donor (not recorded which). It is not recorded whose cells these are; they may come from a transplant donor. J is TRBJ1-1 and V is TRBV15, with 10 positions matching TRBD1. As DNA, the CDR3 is TGTGCCACCAGCAGAGAGAGGACAGGGGGATCTGAAGCTTTCTTT. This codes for CATSRERTGGSEAFF.